This T cell receptor beta chain was profiled in a study of cytomegalovirus exposure and HLA in healthy donors. The study's findings and limits: Testing in vitro showed three CMV-associated chains specific for CMV antigens. Most CMV-associated TCR beta chains appeared HLA-restricted in a later analysis. The study carried out a later analysis of TCR beta sequences. It associated approximately 17,000 of them with specific HLA alleles at a false discovery rate of 0.05. A missense DCLRE1C variant was associated with V- and J-gene trimming of TCR beta chains in a later analysis, and an independent cohort replicated the association.

In the PCR, 60 Vbeta and 13 Jbeta primers were used. Profiling relied on immunoSEQ multiplex PCR, and the TCRdb table lists in-frame clones only, not all of them. The repertoire consists of approximately 60,000 clones, with 65% to 90% occurring once and the leading ten covering 4.3%. This clone has a single count. Its antigen is not known. Material: PBMCs. The receptor was isolated from a man aged 25 to 40 in good health and CMV-seronegative.

The CDR3 DNA sequence: TGTGCCAGCAGCCATACGGGGGAGCAGTACTTC. Protein sequence: CASSHTGEQYF. V gene TRBV14 combines with J gene TRBJ2-5; perhaps TRBD2 as D (6 bases). The CDR3 has 11 residues. Germline V gene sequence: CDR1 SGHDN, CDR2 FVKESK. Deletions cut 3 bases from V and 11 bases from J, with 10 bases between.